The T cell receptor beta chain under discussion was sequenced for a study of shared clonotypes between healthy human individuals. Produced via immunoSEQ multiplex PCR; TCRdb's table is partial and in-frame only. The sample contains some 2,500,000 clones, around 93% of which appear only once. CDR3 length equals 14 residues. Germline CDR1 is MNHNS and CDR2 is SASEGT. Trimming shortened V by 7 bases and J by 1 base, and 11 bases separated the two germline ends. The material sequenced was naive CD4+ T cells from PBMCs. Noted subset: CD45RA+ positively selected. This clonotype was sampled from a man in his late teens or twenties in good health. Some clones in this sample may be carry-over from other donors' samples. The V call is TRBV6-1, the J call TRBJ1-3; D remains ambiguous. The CDR3 protein is CASTVPVSGNTIYF. Written as DNA, the CDR3 is TGTGCCAGCACAGTACCGGTTTCTGGAAACACCATATATTTT.